This entry lists 2 T cell receptor beta chains sequenced from one sample in a study of neurological immune-mediated disorders. TCRdb re-analysed the 5' RACE reads in MiXCR, keeping a single row per CDR3 protein. The profile shows under 60,000 distinct CDR3 sequences, approximately 10% of them singletons. Sequencing was carried out using PBMCs. These receptors all come from a woman aged 40 to 49 with HTLV-1-associated myelopathy (HAM/TSP).

The chain joins TRBV20-1 to TRBJ2-3, with 8 bases lining up with TRBD2. CDR3 length: 14 residues. Trimming at V came to 6 bases and at J to 1 base, leaving 6 bases not matched to a gene. Germline V gene data show CDR1 as DFQATT and CDR2 as SNEGSKA (reference sequence). The CDR3 region is CSATRGGGTDTQYF. The CDR3 DNA sequence: TGCAGTGCCACCCGGGGGGGCGGCACAGATACGCAGTATTTT.

Comment on this clonotype: The junction departs from the called germline gene at one end, perhaps through a read error. The chain has TRBV7-9 and TRBJ2-1; D may be TRBD1 or TRBD2 (6 bases each). The V gene's germline CDR1 is SEHNR and CDR2 FQNEAQ (reference sequence). The CDR3 has 18 residues. Here the CDR3 DNA reads TGTGCCAGTAGCTTAAGGGGGGACAAGGAACTACCCTTAGATGAGCAGTTCTTC. It is translated as CASSLRGDKELPLDEQFF.